The 18 T cell receptor beta chains listed next were all sequenced from one sample in a study of graft-versus-host responses after intestinal transplantation. No antigens are known for them. Here immunoSEQ multiplex PCR was the method, and the copy in TCRdb shows in-frame clones only, minus some. The table has about 86,000 clones, 88% seen once. Material: unstimulated CD4+ T cells sorted from spleen or lymph node cells, obtained before transplant. These receptors were obtained from a human donor who was the organ donor for an intestinal transplant.

The rearrangement uses TRBV18 and TRBJ2-7; D is undetermined. Germline V CDR1 and CDR2: KGHSH, LQKENI. CDR3 length equals 14 residues. Trimming took 4 bases from V and 2 from J, leaving 12 bases between them. CDR3 sequence reads: CASSLSGPTYEQYF. The CDR3 DNA reads TGTGCCAGCTCACTCTCAGGCCCTACCTACGAGCAGTACTTC.

The rearrangement joins TRBV18 to TRBJ2-3; possible D gene TRBD2, 5 bases. V lost 3 bases to trimming and J lost 3 bases, with 13 bases between them. CDR1 KGHSH and CDR2 LQKENI come from the germline V gene. The CDR3 covers 15 residues. The CDR3 here is CASSPIGRGTDTQYF. Here the CDR3 DNA reads TGTGCCAGCTCACCTATAGGACGGGGTACAGATACGCAGTATTTT.

The gene calls are TRBV27 and TRBJ1-4; 8 bases are shared with TRBD1. Trimming cost V 3 bases and J 8 bases; bases outside gene matches: 2. This CDR3 comprises 13 residues. Germline lookup yields CDR1 MNHEY and CDR2 SMNVEV (reference sequence). The CDR3 here is CASSLTGEEKLFF. CDR3 nucleotide sequence: TGTGCCAGCAGTTTGACAGGGGAAGAAAAACTGTTTTTT.

The chain combines TRBV29-1 with TRBJ2-7, with TRBD2 matching over 9 bases. V lost 4 bases, J lost 4 bases, and 11 bases stayed unmatched. The germline gives CDR1 SQVTM, CDR2 ANQGSEA. The CDR3 runs 15 residues. The CDR3 nucleotides are TGCAGCGTTGTGGTCGGGGCGGGAGGGCGATACGAGCAGTACTTC. It yields the protein CSVVVGAGGRYEQYF.

The chain is built from TRBV4-1 and TRBJ2-4; perhaps TRBD2 as D (5 bases). Germline CDR1 is MGHRA and CDR2 is YSYEKL. The CDR3 sequence is 14 residues long. The ends were cut back, 2 bases at V and 6 bases at J, with 11 bases in the middle. DNA for the CDR3: TGCGCCAGCAGCCAACCCTGGACTGGAAACATTCAGTACTTC. This gives the protein CASSQPWTGNIQYF.

The chain is built from TRBV18 and TRBJ1-1, with D perhaps matching TRBD1 (6 bases). There are 15 residues in the CDR3. Germline-derived CDR1 and CDR2 are KGHSH and LQKENI. Between the trimmed V and J ends, which lost 4 bases and 0 bases, there was a span of 12 bases. The CDR3 sequence is CASSLSRGVNTEAFF. The CDR3 DNA follows: TGTGCCAGCTCACTATCCAGGGGAGTGAACACTGAAGCTTTCTTT.

V and J are TRBV7-2 and TRBJ2-5; no definite D call. V dropped 5 bases and J dropped 1 base, with 14 bases sitting between them. The CDR3 is 15 amino acids. Germline lookup yields CDR1 SGHTA and CDR2 FQGNSA. CDR3 in DNA: TGTGCCAGCAGCAAGATCCCTAACGGCCAAGAGACCCAGTACTTC. It encodes CASSKIPNGQETQYF.

The V call is TRBV20-1, the J call TRBJ2-7; D gene uncertain. Germline V gene data show CDR1 as DFQATT and CDR2 as SNEGSKA (reference sequence). This CDR3 contains 11 residues. V lost 5 bases and J lost 3, with 8 bases in between. CDR3: CSAPSGYEQYF. In nucleotides, the CDR3 is TGCAGTGCTCCGAGTGGCTACGAGCAGTACTTC.

The chain employs TRBV7-2 and TRBJ1-4, with 11 bases fitting TRBD1. The V segment lost 1 base and the J segment 7 bases; nucleotides outside the gene matches: 2. Germline V gene data show CDR1 as SGHTA and CDR2 as FQGNSA. The CDR3 has 15 amino acids. The CDR3 coding sequence is TGTGCCAGCAGCTTAGTGGGGACAGGGGGTGAAAAACTGTTTTTT. Protein product: CASSLVGTGGEKLFF.

The V gene is TRBV30, the J gene TRBJ2-5; D might be TRBD2 (6 bases). CDR3 length: 13 amino acids. The V and J ends lost 2 bases and 6 bases respectively, with 13 bases between them. From germline, CDR1 is GTSNPN and CDR2 SVGIG (reference sequence). DNA for the CDR3: TGTGCCTGGAGTTTCGGGAGAGGCAAGACCCAGTACTTC. Its translation is CAWSFGRGKTQYF.

The CDR3 region is CASSWNQGETQYF. The CDR3 DNA reads as TGTGCCAGCAGCTGGAACCAGGGAGAGACCCAGTACTTC. The chain couples TRBV7-9 to TRBJ2-5, with D possibly matching TRBD1 (5 bases). The CDR3 loop spans 13 amino acids. Trimming took 4 bases from V and 4 from J, leaving 10 bases between them. CDR1 is SEHNR and CDR2 is FQNEAQ in the germline V gene (reference sequence).

The chain carries TRBV4-2 and TRBJ2-3, with 10 bases lining up with TRBD2. The CDR3 covers 17 residues. CDR1 LGHNA and CDR2 YNFKEQ come from the germline V gene. J gave up 1 base and V 1 base, and 5 bases lay outside the gene matches. This CDR3 reads CASSQGQREGGTDTQYF. In DNA, the CDR3 is TGTGCCAGCAGCCAAGGGCAGCGGGAGGGAGGCACAGATACGCAGTATTTT.

This clone is a singleton in its sample. V gene TRBV9 combines with J gene TRBJ1-1; TRBD1 is a possible D gene (5 bases). Germline values: CDR1 SGDLS, CDR2 YYNGEE. This CDR3 contains 14 residues. Trimming removed 4 bases from V and 8 bases from J, with 18 bases in between. CDR3 sequence (DNA): TGTGCCAGCAGCCTCCGGGACGGCCGGGGGGAAGCTTTCTTT. It encodes CASSLRDGRGEAFF.

This chain links TRBV7-8 with TRBJ2-3, with TRBD1 as a possible D gene (5 bases). Germline loops: CDR1 SGHVS, CDR2 FQNEAQ. V lost 7 bases and J lost 7, with 15 bases in between. The CDR3 contains 13 residues. CDR3 protein: CASTPRGSHTQYF. The CDR3, as DNA: TGTGCCAGCACCCCTAGGGGAAGCCATACGCAGTATTTT.

The chain has TRBV7-2 and TRBJ2-5, with 8 bases identical to TRBD1. From germline, CDR1 is SGHTA and CDR2 FQGNSA. CDR3 size: 19 residues. Losses at the gene ends were 5 bases for V and 3 bases for J; bases not matched to a gene: 20. CDR3 in DNA: TGTGCCAGCAGCCCCTCCGGGGCCAGGGGGCTGGGCGGGAAAGAGACCCAGTACTTC. It translates to CASSPSGARGLGGKETQYF. Together with reference TRBV7-2 and TRBJ2-5, the CDR3 gives the full variable domain: GAGVSQSPSNKVTEKGKDVELRCDPISGHTALYWYRQSLGQGLEFLIYFQGNSAPDKSGLPSDRFSAERTGGSVSTLTIQRTQQEDSAVYLCASSPSGARGLGGKETQYFGPGTRLLVL.

This clone was counted between two and nine times. The chain recombines TRBV6-5 with TRBJ1-2; 9 bases are shared with TRBD1. Per germline, CDR1 MNHEY and CDR2 SVGAGI. V shed 2 bases and J 6 bases; nucleotides not matched to a gene: 10. This CDR3 is 16 amino acids long. CDR3 coding DNA: TGTGCCAGCAGTTACGCACAGGGGGCTGGGGTGAATGGCTACACCTTC. Amino acids: CASSYAQGAGVNGYTF.

The chain has TRBV29-1 and TRBJ2-1; D unclear. CDR3 length: 15 residues. Germline lookup yields CDR1 SQVTM and CDR2 ANQGSEA. The V and J ends lost 2 bases and 6 bases respectively, with 17 bases between them. In DNA, the CDR3 is TGCAGCGTTGAAAACAGTGTTTTGGCAAGCAATGAGCAGTTCTTC. Translating it yields CSVENSVLASNEQFF.

This chain joins TRBV2 and TRBJ2-7; D gene ambiguous. V gave up 4 bases and J gave up 7 bases, with 11 bases separating them. CDR1 is SNHLY, CDR2 FYNNEI, per germline. The CDR3 is 12 amino acids. In DNA form, the CDR3 reads TGTGCCAGCAGTGGAGGAGATGGGGAGCAGTACTTC. This codes for CASSGGDGEQYF.